A selection of T cell receptor beta chains follows, all from one sample in a study of blood T cell repertoires in COVID-19. Measured with immunoSEQ multiplex PCR; TCRdb has only the in-frame clones, and not every one. Among 220,000 or so clones listed, approximately 78% were seen once. Material: peripheral blood. All receptors come from a woman over 75 with COVID-19, enrolled during active disease. CDR3s include the opening cysteine and the closing phenylalanine or tryptophan. D genes are given only for firm matches. Size tells how often a clone was seen (once, few, many) or the class of an expanded clone, and some rows leave it out.

cdr3_aa: CASSQGLWRGGGSYNEQFF
cdr3_nt: TGTGCCAGCAGCCAAGGGCTGTGGCGGGGGGGCGGTTCCTACAATGAGCAGTTCTTC
clone_size: -
d_call: TRBD2
v_call: TRBV3-1/TRBV3-2
j_call: TRBJ2-1

cdr3_aa: CASSRDSYSGNTIYF
cdr3_nt: TGTGCCAGCAGCCGAGACAGTTACTCTGGAAACACCATATATTTT
clone_size: -
d_call: -
v_call: TRBV7-8
j_call: TRBJ1-3

cdr3_aa: CASSIGQGAINEQFF
cdr3_nt: TGTGCCAGTAGTATCGGACAGGGGGCTATCAATGAGCAGTTCTTC
clone_size: -
d_call: TRBD1
v_call: TRBV19
j_call: TRBJ2-1

cdr3_aa: CASSVTSGRAETQYF
cdr3_nt: TGTGCCAGCAGCGTGACTAGCGGGAGGGCCGAGACCCAGTACTTC
clone_size: few
d_call: TRBD2
v_call: TRBV9
j_call: TRBJ2-5

cdr3_aa: CASSLEGGNRNTIYF
cdr3_nt: TGTGCCAGCAGTTTAGAAGGGGGCAATAGAAACACCATATATTTT
clone_size: -
d_call: TRBD1
v_call: TRBV28
j_call: TRBJ1-3

cdr3_aa: CASSLIGMGLNTEAFF
cdr3_nt: TGTGCCAGCAGCTTAATAGGGATGGGGCTGAACACTGAAGCTTTCTTT
clone_size: -
d_call: -
v_call: TRBV7-3
j_call: TRBJ1-1

cdr3_aa: CASSQRQQLSGNTIYF
cdr3_nt: TGTGCCAGCAGCCAAAGGCAACAGTTGAGCGGAAACACCATATATTTT
clone_size: -
d_call: -
v_call: TRBV3-1/TRBV3-2
j_call: TRBJ1-3

cdr3_aa: CASSWGTSGGGETQYF
cdr3_nt: TGCGCCAGCAGCTGGGGGACTAGCGGGGGAGGAGAGACCCAGTACTTC
clone_size: -
d_call: TRBD2
v_call: TRBV5-1
j_call: TRBJ2-5

cdr3_aa: CASRTLMVTDTQYF
cdr3_nt: TGCGCCAGCAGGACACTCATGGTCACAGATACGCAGTATTTT
clone_size: few
d_call: -
v_call: TRBV5-1
j_call: TRBJ2-3

cdr3_aa: CASRGQGTEAFF
cdr3_nt: TGTGCCAGTAGGGGACAGGGGACTGAAGCTTTCTTT
clone_size: -
d_call: TRBD1
v_call: TRBV19
j_call: TRBJ1-1

cdr3_aa: CASRQGVVMNTEAFF
cdr3_nt: TGTGCCAGTAGACAGGGAGTGGTCATGAACACTGAAGCTTTCTTT
clone_size: few
d_call: -
v_call: TRBV19
j_call: TRBJ1-1

cdr3_aa: CASSTAGGRQPQHF
cdr3_nt: TGTGCCAGCTCAACCGCGGGCGGGAGGCAGCCCCAGCATTTT
clone_size: few
d_call: -
v_call: TRBV18
j_call: TRBJ1-5

cdr3_aa: CASSRSPRGGDRNSPLHF
cdr3_nt: TGTGCCAGCAGCCGTAGCCCACGAGGAGGGGACCGTAATTCACCCCTCCACTTT
clone_size: -
d_call: -
v_call: TRBV7-3
j_call: TRBJ1-6

cdr3_aa: CASSRRGQGSSASSPGELFF
cdr3_nt: TGTGCCAGCAGTCGCCGCGGACAGGGCTCGTCGGCTAGCTCCCCCGGGGAGCTGTTTTTT
clone_size: -
d_call: TRBD1
v_call: TRBV6-2/TRBV6-3
j_call: TRBJ2-2

cdr3_aa: CASSPLGRVNGETQYF
cdr3_nt: TGTGCCAGCAGCCCCTTAGGCCGGGTGAACGGAGAGACCCAGTACTTC
clone_size: -
d_call: -
v_call: TRBV14
j_call: TRBJ2-5

cdr3_aa: CASSLNRDSPLHF
cdr3_nt: TGTGCCAGCAGTTTGAACAGGGATTCACCCCTCCACTTT
clone_size: few
d_call: -
v_call: TRBV12-3/TRBV12-4
j_call: TRBJ1-6

cdr3_aa: CASSLEYSRGNEQYF
cdr3_nt: TGCGCCAGCAGCTTGGAGTATTCCAGGGGCAACGAGCAGTACTTC
clone_size: -
d_call: -
v_call: TRBV5-1
j_call: TRBJ2-7

cdr3_aa: CASNLFGGGPTGELFF
cdr3_nt: TGCGCCAGCAACCTATTTGGCGGGGGGCCCACCGGGGAGCTGTTTTTT
clone_size: -
d_call: TRBD2
v_call: TRBV5-1
j_call: TRBJ2-2

cdr3_aa: CASSVAKTGSGNTIYF
cdr3_nt: TGTGCCAGCAGCGTAGCTAAGACGGGGAGTGGAAACACCATATATTTT
clone_size: -
d_call: -
v_call: TRBV9
j_call: TRBJ1-3

cdr3_aa: CASSLWQGLSSPLHF
cdr3_nt: TGTGCCAGCAGTTTGTGGCAGGGTTTAAGCTCACCCCTCCACTTT
clone_size: -
d_call: -
v_call: TRBV27
j_call: TRBJ1-6

cdr3_aa: CASSLGAGEAYEQYF
cdr3_nt: TGTGCCAGCAGCTTAGGGGCGGGAGAGGCCTACGAGCAGTACTTC
clone_size: -
d_call: TRBD2
v_call: TRBV7-2
j_call: TRBJ2-7

cdr3_aa: CASSYSQTDGYTF
cdr3_nt: TGTGCCAGCAGTTACTCCCAGACAGATGGCTACACCTTC
clone_size: -
d_call: -
v_call: TRBV6-6
j_call: TRBJ1-2

cdr3_aa: CASSHAGTGVTDTQYF
cdr3_nt: TGTGCCAGCAGTCATGCCGGGACAGGCGTCACAGATACGCAGTATTTT
clone_size: -
d_call: TRBD1
v_call: TRBV7-2
j_call: TRBJ2-3

cdr3_aa: CASSKLTGYYEQYF
cdr3_nt: TGTGCCAGCAGCAAGTTGACAGGATACTACGAGCAGTACTTC
clone_size: -
d_call: -
v_call: TRBV3-1/TRBV3-2
j_call: TRBJ2-7

cdr3_aa: CASSLGTVNTEAFF
cdr3_nt: TGTGCCAGCAGCTTAGGGACAGTGAACACTGAAGCTTTCTTT
clone_size: few
d_call: -
v_call: TRBV7-9
j_call: TRBJ1-1

cdr3_aa: CASRETGTVTNYGYTF
cdr3_nt: TGCGCCAGCAGAGAAACTGGGACAGTGACTAACTATGGCTACACCTTC
clone_size: -
d_call: TRBD1
v_call: TRBV4-1
j_call: TRBJ1-2

cdr3_aa: CAWRGPGANVLTF
cdr3_nt: TGTGCCTGGAGGGGGCCCGGGGCCAACGTCCTGACTTTC
clone_size: -
d_call: -
v_call: TRBV30
j_call: TRBJ2-6

cdr3_aa: CASSYSGDTQYF
cdr3_nt: TGCGCCAGCAGTTATAGCGGAGATACGCAGTATTTT
clone_size: -
d_call: -
v_call: TRBV10-1
j_call: TRBJ2-3

cdr3_aa: CASSLDREGAFF
cdr3_nt: TGCGCCAGCAGCTTGGACAGGGAGGGAGCTTTCTTT
clone_size: -
d_call: -
v_call: TRBV5-1
j_call: TRBJ1-1

cdr3_aa: CASSYGQGQNYGYTF
cdr3_nt: TGTGCCAGCAGTTACGGACAGGGGCAAAACTATGGCTACACCTTC
clone_size: -
d_call: TRBD1
v_call: TRBV6-5
j_call: TRBJ1-2

cdr3_aa: CASSQGGRIAEAFF
cdr3_nt: TGCGCCAGCAGCCAAGGGGGCAGGATCGCTGAAGCTTTCTTT
clone_size: -
d_call: -
v_call: TRBV4-3
j_call: TRBJ1-1

cdr3_aa: CASMRNTEAFF
cdr3_nt: TGTGCCAGCATGCGGAACACTGAAGCTTTCTTT
clone_size: -
d_call: -
v_call: TRBV28
j_call: TRBJ1-1

cdr3_aa: CASGLVGYNEQFF
cdr3_nt: TGTGCTAGTGGTTTGGTCGGTTACAATGAGCAGTTCTTC
clone_size: -
d_call: -
v_call: TRBV12-5
j_call: TRBJ2-1

cdr3_aa: CASSSPLAGGKTDTQYF
cdr3_nt: TGTGCCAGCTCATCGCCTTTAGCGGGGGGGAAGACAGATACGCAGTATTTT
clone_size: -
d_call: TRBD2
v_call: TRBV18
j_call: TRBJ2-3

cdr3_aa: CASSSWTGGRNTIYF
cdr3_nt: TGTGCCAGTAGTTCTTGGACAGGCGGCCGAAACACCATATATTTT
clone_size: -
d_call: TRBD1
v_call: TRBV19
j_call: TRBJ1-3

cdr3_aa: CATSDAGTGKGNEQFF
cdr3_nt: TGTGCCACCAGTGATGCTGGGACAGGAAAGGGGAATGAGCAGTTCTTC
clone_size: few
d_call: TRBD1
v_call: TRBV24-1
j_call: TRBJ2-1

cdr3_aa: CASSSWGVPNEKLFF
cdr3_nt: TGCGCCAGCAGCTCCTGGGGGGTCCCTAATGAAAAACTGTTTTTT
clone_size: once
d_call: -
v_call: TRBV5-1
j_call: TRBJ1-4

cdr3_aa: CASSRGVVNQPQHF
cdr3_nt: TGTGCCAGCAGTCGGGGGGTGGTCAATCAGCCCCAGCATTTT
clone_size: -
d_call: -
v_call: TRBV28
j_call: TRBJ1-5

cdr3_aa: CASSPQNEQFF
cdr3_nt: TGTGCCAGCAGCCCCCAAAATGAGCAGTTCTTC
clone_size: -
d_call: -
v_call: TRBV7-2
j_call: TRBJ2-1

cdr3_aa: CASSPRQGAFYEQYF
cdr3_nt: TGCGCCAGCAGCCCCCGGCAGGGGGCTTTCTACGAGCAGTACTTC
clone_size: -
d_call: TRBD1
v_call: TRBV5-1
j_call: TRBJ2-7

cdr3_aa: CASSPGQGREQYF
cdr3_nt: TGTGCCAGCAGCCCGGGACAGGGGCGCGAGCAGTACTTC
clone_size: -
d_call: TRBD1
v_call: TRBV5-4
j_call: TRBJ2-7

cdr3_aa: CASSPLDRGSRNTIYF
cdr3_nt: TGTGCCAGCTCACCTCTGGACAGGGGATCGCGAAACACCATATATTTT
clone_size: -
d_call: TRBD1
v_call: TRBV18
j_call: TRBJ1-3

cdr3_aa: CASSYSRQGDTEAFF
cdr3_nt: TGTGCCAGCAGTTACTCGAGGCAGGGGGACACTGAAGCTTTCTTT
clone_size: -
d_call: TRBD1
v_call: TRBV6-5
j_call: TRBJ1-1

cdr3_aa: CASSYTGGEQFF
cdr3_nt: TGTGCCAGCAGCTACACGGGTGGCGAGCAGTTCTTC
clone_size: -
d_call: -
v_call: TRBV7-3
j_call: TRBJ2-1

cdr3_aa: CASNREGEKLFF
cdr3_nt: TGTGCCTCCAACCGGGAGGGTGAAAAACTGTTTTTT
clone_size: once
d_call: -
v_call: TRBV30
j_call: TRBJ1-4

cdr3_aa: CASSKITGGNQPQHF
cdr3_nt: TGTGCCAGCAGCAAGATTACAGGGGGGAATCAGCCCCAGCATTTT
clone_size: -
d_call: TRBD1
v_call: TRBV7-2
j_call: TRBJ1-5

cdr3_aa: CASRVSGTSGGYEQYF
cdr3_nt: TGTGCCAGTAGAGTATCTGGGACTAGCGGGGGTTACGAGCAGTACTTC
clone_size: -
d_call: TRBD2
v_call: TRBV19
j_call: TRBJ2-7

cdr3_aa: CASSSIQANQPQHF
cdr3_nt: TGTGCCAGCAGTTCCATCCAAGCCAATCAGCCCCAGCATTTT
clone_size: -
d_call: -
v_call: TRBV6-5
j_call: TRBJ1-5

cdr3_aa: CSALLAAHTDTQYF
cdr3_nt: TGCAGCGCGCTACTAGCGGCGCACACAGATACGCAGTATTTT
clone_size: -
d_call: TRBD2
v_call: TRBV29-1
j_call: TRBJ2-3

cdr3_aa: CASSLGGTANYGYTF
cdr3_nt: TGTGCCAGCAGCCTCGGGGGAACAGCTAACTATGGCTACACCTTC
clone_size: -
d_call: -
v_call: TRBV6-5
j_call: TRBJ1-2

cdr3_aa: CASSNNYEQYF
cdr3_nt: TGCGCCAGCAGTAACAACTACGAGCAGTACTTC
clone_size: -
d_call: -
v_call: TRBV5-1
j_call: TRBJ2-7

cdr3_aa: CASSQDHPGLAGGQETQYF
cdr3_nt: TGTGCCAGCAGCCAAGATCACCCGGGACTAGCGGGGGGCCAAGAGACCCAGTACTTC
clone_size: -
d_call: TRBD2
v_call: TRBV3-1/TRBV3-2
j_call: TRBJ2-5

cdr3_aa: CASRRGDRRNEKLFF
cdr3_nt: TGTGCCAGTAGAAGGGGGGACAGGCGTAATGAAAAACTGTTTTTT
clone_size: -
d_call: TRBD1
v_call: TRBV19
j_call: TRBJ1-4